The next 2 T cell receptor beta chains were all read from a single sample in a study of blood T cell repertoires in COVID-19. Libraries were prepared by immunoSEQ multiplex PCR; TCRdb keeps only in-frame clonotypes and omits some of them. The profile covers about 180,000 clones, with around four fifths appearing a single time and 6% to 8.5% taken by the ten largest. Material: peripheral blood. The receptors shown here come from a woman in her seventies with COVID-19, enrolled during active disease.

The chain combines TRBV24-1 with TRBJ2-1, with 11 nucleotides matching TRBD2. This CDR3 spans 15 amino acids. The V gene's germline CDR1 is KGHDR and CDR2 SFDVKD. V trimming: 4 bases; J trimming: 8 bases; junction bases outside the gene matches: 6. The CDR3 spells CATSDLSGRGYEQFF. The CDR3 DNA reads as TGTGCCACCAGTGACCTTAGCGGGAGGGGGTATGAGCAGTTCTTC.

The rearrangement links TRBV9 to TRBJ2-1, with TRBD2 matching over 12 bases. This CDR3 spans 15 amino acids. The V segment lost 5 bases and the J segment 7 bases; nucleotides outside the gene matches: 7. Germline CDR1 reads SGDLS; CDR2 reads YYNGEE. This CDR3 is CASSQTSGSVNEQFF. The CDR3 DNA is TGTGCCAGCAGTCAGACTAGCGGGAGTGTGAATGAGCAGTTCTTC. Variable domain in full (rest from reference TRBV9 and TRBJ2-1): DSGVTQTPKHLITATGQRVTLRCSPRSGDLSVYWYQQSLDQGLQFLIQYYNGEERAKGNILERFSAQQFPDLHSELNLSSLELGDSALYFCASSQTSGSVNEQFFGPGTRLTVL.